Detailed here is one T cell receptor (beta chain). Its antigen is currently unknown. Sequencing was performed with immunoSEQ multiplex PCR; in TCRdb, only in-frame clones are kept and a portion is missing. The sample has tens of thousands of clones, approximately 90% seen once; the top ten hold roughly 0.7%. This entry belongs to a study of graft-versus-host responses after intestinal transplantation. In the study overall: Uniformly, recipients were administered anti-thymocyte globulin induction with subsequent tacrolimus and steroids for two to three years. Study observations and caveats: Some patients had graft-donor T cell macrochimerism, and their allografts showed high graft-versus-host to host-versus-graft clonal ratios. Recipient marrow contained GvH clones, some of which appeared first in ileum or blood. Early after transplant, HvG clones declined as circulating GvH clones peaked.

CDR3 length: 15 amino acids. Germline V gene data show CDR1 as MNHNY and CDR2 as SVGAGI (reference sequence). V was clipped by 6 bases and J by 3 bases, with 18 bases between them. The rearrangement uses TRBV6-6 and TRBJ2-7, with D unresolved. This receptor was identified in a human patient who received an intestinal transplant, so some T cells may come from the graft donor. The sample was PBMCs, taken 98 days after intestinal transplantation. CDR3: CASSQTPDKIYEQYF. CDR3 sequence (DNA): TGTGCCAGCAGCCAAACCCCCGACAAGATCTACGAGCAGTACTTC.